This T cell receptor beta chain was recorded in a study of blood T cells in healthy people across ages. The authors ran a second PCR of about 7 to 11 cycles using a sample-barcoded 5' primer and a J-beta primer mix. Each CDR3 protein gets one entry after TCRdb re-called the 5' RACE reads with MiXCR. The table lists 1.5 million to 2 million distinct CDR3 sequences, about 50% of them singletons. The junction had 3 bases not matched to a gene; V was cut back by 2 bases and J by 6 bases. Germline V lookup: CDR1 LGHNA, CDR2 YSLEER. The CDR3 is 13 amino acids. General observations from the study: Because donor CMV status was unknown, expanded clonotype changes were possibly confounded.

With regard to this clonotype: Its antigen is as yet unknown.

The sequence derives from a woman aged 35 to 49 in good health. Material: blood. The chain carries TRBV4-3 and TRBJ1-2, with 7 bases matching TRBD1. The CDR3 sequence: CASSQTTGNGYTF. Here the CDR3 DNA reads TGCGCCAGCAGCCAAACGACAGGGAATGGCTACACCTTC.